This T cell receptor (beta chain) was sequenced in a study of CD8+CD57+ T cells in acquired aplastic anemia. On the study more broadly: Sorted CD4+ and CD8+ cells yielded DNA averaging approximately 3 ug. Healthy-donor CD4+ cells averaged about 9.9 million reads.

General observations from the study: In CD8+ cells, Simpson's diversity showed no significant difference between patients and controls. Both patients and controls carried the same twenty-nine CD8+ CDR3 sequences.

Trimming stripped 5 bases from V and 0 bases from J, with 11 bases between. The CDR3 totals 14 residues. Germline assignment: CDR1 SGHNT and CDR2 YENEEA. Worth noting for this clonotype: Its antigen remains unknown.

Genomic DNA was employed as the template in profiling TCR beta VDJ and CDR3. TCRdb fed the reads into MiXCR, producing one record per CDR3 protein. The table lists tens of thousands of distinct CDR3 sequences, more than 65% of them singletons. The TCR comes from a human donor in good health, serving as a control. The chain is built from TRBV11-3 and TRBJ2-7; TRBD1 is a possible D gene (5 bases). The sample consisted of sorted CD4+, CD8+, or CD8+CD57+ T cells (not recorded which) from PBMCs. The CDR3 bases are TGTGCCAGCAGCAGAGACAGTAGCTCCTACGAGCAGTACTTC. It codes for CASSRDSSSYEQYF.